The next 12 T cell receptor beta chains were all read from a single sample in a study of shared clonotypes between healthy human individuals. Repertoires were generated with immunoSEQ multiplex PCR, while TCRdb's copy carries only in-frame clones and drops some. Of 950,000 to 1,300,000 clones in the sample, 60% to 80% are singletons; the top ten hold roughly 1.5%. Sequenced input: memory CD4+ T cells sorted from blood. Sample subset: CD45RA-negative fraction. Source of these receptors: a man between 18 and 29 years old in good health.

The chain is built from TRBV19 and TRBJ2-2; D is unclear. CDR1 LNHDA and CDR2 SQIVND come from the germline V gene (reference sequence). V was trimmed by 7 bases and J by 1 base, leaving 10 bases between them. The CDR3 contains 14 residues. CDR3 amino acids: CASTPLRNTGELFF. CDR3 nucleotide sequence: TGTGCCAGTACCCCCCTCAGGAACACCGGGGAGCTGTTTTTT.

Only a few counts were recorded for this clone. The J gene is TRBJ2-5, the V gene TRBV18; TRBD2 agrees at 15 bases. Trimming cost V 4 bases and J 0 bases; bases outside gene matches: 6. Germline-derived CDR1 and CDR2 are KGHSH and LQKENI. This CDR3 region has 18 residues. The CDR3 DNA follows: TGTGCCAGCTCACTCGGACTAGCGGGAGGGCCAGACCAAGAGACCCAGTACTTC. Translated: CASSLGLAGGPDQETQYF.

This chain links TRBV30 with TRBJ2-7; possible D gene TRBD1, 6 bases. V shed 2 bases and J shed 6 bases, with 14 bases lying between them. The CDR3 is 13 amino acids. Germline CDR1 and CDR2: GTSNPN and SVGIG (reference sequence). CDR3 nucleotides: TGTGCCTGGAGTCGCCAGGGGACGAGCGAGCAGTACTTC. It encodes CAWSRQGTSEQYF.

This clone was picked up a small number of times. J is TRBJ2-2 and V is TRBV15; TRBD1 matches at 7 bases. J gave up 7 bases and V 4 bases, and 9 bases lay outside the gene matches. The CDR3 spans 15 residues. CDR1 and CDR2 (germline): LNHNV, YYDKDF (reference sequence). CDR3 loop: CATSTRQGVIGELFF. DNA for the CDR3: TGTGCCACCAGCACCCGACAGGGAGTCATCGGGGAGCTGTTTTTT. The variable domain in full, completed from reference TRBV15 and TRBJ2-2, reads DAMVIQNPRYQVTQFGKPVTLSCSQTLNHNVMYWYQQKSSQAPKLLFHYYDKDFNNEADTPDNFQSRRPNTSFCFLDIRSPGLGDTAMYLCATSTRQGVIGELFFGEGSRLTVL.

The CDR3 sequence is CASSPAAFSSYEQYF. The CDR3 DNA reads TGTGCCAGCTCACCAGCGGCATTTAGCTCCTACGAGCAGTACTTC. V gene TRBV18 combines with J gene TRBJ2-7; D gene uncertain. Trimming took 2 bases from V and 0 from J, leaving 11 bases between them. Looked up from germline, CDR1 is KGHSH and CDR2 is LQKENI. The CDR3 runs 15 residues.

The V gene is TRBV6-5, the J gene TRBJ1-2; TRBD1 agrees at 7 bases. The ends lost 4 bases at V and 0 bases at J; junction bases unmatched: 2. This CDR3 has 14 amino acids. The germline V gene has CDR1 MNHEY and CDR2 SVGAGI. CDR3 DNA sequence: TGTGCCAGCAGTTGGACAGGATCTAACTATGGCTACACCTTC. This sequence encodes CASSWTGSNYGYTF.

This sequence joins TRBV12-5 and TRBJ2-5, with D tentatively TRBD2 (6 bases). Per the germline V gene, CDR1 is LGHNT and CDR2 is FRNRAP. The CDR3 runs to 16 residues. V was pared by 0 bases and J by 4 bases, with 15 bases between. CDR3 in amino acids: CASGLVRTGAGETQYF. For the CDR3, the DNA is TGTGCTAGTGGTTTGGTACGAACAGGAGCGGGAGAGACCCAGTACTTC.

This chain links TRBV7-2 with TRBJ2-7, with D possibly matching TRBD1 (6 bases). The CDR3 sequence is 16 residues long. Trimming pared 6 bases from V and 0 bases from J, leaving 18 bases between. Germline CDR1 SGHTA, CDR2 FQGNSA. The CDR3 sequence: CASRPNPDSVSYEQYF. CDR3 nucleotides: TGTGCCAGCAGACCAAACCCGGACAGTGTCTCCTACGAGCAGTACTTC.

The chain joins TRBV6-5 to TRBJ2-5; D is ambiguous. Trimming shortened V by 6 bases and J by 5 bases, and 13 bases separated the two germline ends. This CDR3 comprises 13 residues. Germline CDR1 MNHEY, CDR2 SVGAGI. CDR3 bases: TGTGCCAGCAGGCCCTCAGGCAGGGAGACCCAGTACTTC. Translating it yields CASRPSGRETQYF.

CDR3 loop: CASRGEVSGRSYNSPLHF. CDR3 bases: TGCGCCAGCAGAGGGGAGGTTTCTGGAAGGTCCTATAATTCACCCCTCCACTTT. The chain employs TRBV5-1 and TRBJ1-6, with D perhaps matching TRBD1 (5 bases). V dropped 5 bases and J dropped 1 base, with 19 bases sitting between them. The CDR3 totals 18 residues. Germline assignment: CDR1 SGHRS and CDR2 YFSETQ.

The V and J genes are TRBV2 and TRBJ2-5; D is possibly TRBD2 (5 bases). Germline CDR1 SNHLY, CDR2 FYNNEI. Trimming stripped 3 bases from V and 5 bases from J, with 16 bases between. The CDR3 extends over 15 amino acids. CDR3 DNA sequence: TGTGCCAGCAGTGAGGTGGGGAGCCGAAAGGAGACCCAGTACTTC. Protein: CASSEVGSRKETQYF. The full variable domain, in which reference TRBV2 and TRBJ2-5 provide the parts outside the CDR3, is EPEVTQTPSHQVTQMGQEVILRCVPISNHLYFYWYRQILGQKVEFLVSFYNNEISEKSEIFDDQFSVERPDGSNFTLKIRSTKLEDSAMYFCASSEVGSRKETQYFGPGTRLLVL.

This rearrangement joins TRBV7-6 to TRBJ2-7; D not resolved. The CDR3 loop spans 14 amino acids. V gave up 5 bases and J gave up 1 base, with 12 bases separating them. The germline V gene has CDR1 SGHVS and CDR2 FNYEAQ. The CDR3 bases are TGTGCCAGCAGCCCCACGGGCCTTTCCTACGAGCAGTACTTC. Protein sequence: CASSPTGLSYEQYF.